This T cell receptor (beta chain) was identified in a study of blood T cells in healthy people across ages. Next came a second PCR, run for about 7 to 12 cycles, which used a sample-barcoded 5' primer along with a J-beta primer mix. TCRdb used MiXCR to reprocess the 5' RACE reads, holding one entry per CDR3 protein. This sample carries 1.5 million to 2 million distinct CDR3 sequences, roughly two fifths of them seen once, and the ten largest clones take 23%. Remarks on this clonotype: Antigen unknown.

Study-level points and caveats: Unsorted PBMC input precluded a conclusive naive versus antigen-experienced comparison. A strong correlation between TCR beta diversity and naive T cell percentage was seen. When set beside aged donors, long-lived donors presented more naive CD4+ cells and higher diversity.

The CDR3 sequence is 15 residues long. V trimming: 9 bases; J trimming: 3 bases; junction bases outside the gene matches: 6. Germline CDR1 is KGHDR and CDR2 is SFDVKD. The gene calls are TRBV24-1 and TRBJ2-1; 11 nucleotides line up with TRBD2. The material sequenced was blood. The origin of this receptor is a human donor in good health. The CDR3 nucleotides are TGTGCCACCCAGTTAGCGGGGGGGAGCTACAATGAGCAGTTCTTC. Its translation is CATQLAGGSYNEQFF.